This TCR beta chain stems from a study of T and B cells in COVID-19 patients. Study summary: Blood was sampled from COVID-19 patients who were either actively infected or recovered. Active-infection patients were older, median roughly 73 years, than recovered patients, median around 35 years. General study results and limits: Early severe-case samples and blood from mildly ill patients during symptoms were in short supply. There were thousands of TCR clusters exclusive to the recovered cohort, a few dozen with low generation probability.

This CDR3 contains 13 residues. V lost 5 bases to trimming and J lost 6 bases, with 10 bases between them. Germline V gene data show CDR1 as SGHNT and CDR2 as YENEEA. Blood genomic DNA input for TRB amplification was 250-500 ng. On this clonotype itself: Its specificity is not known.

TRB rearrangements were amplified by multiplex PCR with BIOMED2 TRB-A/B primers. TCRdb reprocessed the multiplex PCR reads via MiXCR and lists one record per CDR3 protein. The sample consists of 20,000 to 25,000 distinct CDR3 sequences, over 25% of them appearing once. This TCR was sampled from a human donor who had recovered from COVID-19. The sample comprised blood. The V and J genes are TRBV11-3 and TRBJ2-2, with D unclear. The CDR3 protein is CASSLRRSGELFF. The CDR3 DNA reads TGTGCCAGCAGCCTTAGAAGATCCGGGGAGCTGTTTTTT.